Listed below are T cell receptor beta chains from one sample, sequenced in a study of T cell clones after liver transplantation. Profiled with immunoSEQ multiplex PCR; TCRdb holds only in-frame clones, not every one. Among about 74,000 clones, about four fifths were seen once, and the ten largest hold 0.55% to 0.75%. This sample comprised CD4+ T cells from blood, obtained before liver transplant. These receptors originate from a human donor who received a liver transplant. Both conserved end residues are part of each CDR3. D genes are given only for firm matches. The listing skips clone size in some rows; elsewhere it reads once, few, many or a size class.

V gene	clone size	J gene	D gene	CDR3 DNA	CDR3 protein
TRBV5-4	NA	TRBJ2-5	TRBD2	TGTGCCAGCAGCCCTCCTAGCGGAACAAGAGAGACCCAGTACTTC	CASSPPSGTRETQYF
TRBV6-6	once	TRBJ2-7	NA	TGTGCCAGCAGCTCCCAGGACGGGACACCCTACGAGCAGTACTTC	CASSSQDGTPYEQYF
TRBV6-6	NA	TRBJ1-1	NA	TGTGCCAGCAGTCTACCCTGGGGAGGGGTTACTGAAGCTTTCTTT	CASSLPWGGVTEAFF
TRBV18	NA	TRBJ2-3	TRBD2	TGTGCCAGCTCACCACTTCCCCGGACTAGCGGGAGACCAGATCTTACGCAGTATTTT	CASSPLPRTSGRPDLTQYF
TRBV18	NA	TRBJ2-7	TRBD2	TGTGCCAGCTCACCGGGACTAGCGGGAGGGACCTACGAGCAGTACTTC	CASSPGLAGGTYEQYF
TRBV7-2	few	TRBJ2-7	TRBD1	TGTGCCAGCAGTCGGGACAGACCCCCCTACGAGCAGTACTTC	CASSRDRPPYEQYF
TRBV19	NA	TRBJ1-3	NA	TGTGCCAGTAGTATAGAGAGGGACCCTGACTCTGGAAACACCATATATTTT	CASSIERDPDSGNTIYF
TRBV27	NA	TRBJ1-2	NA	TGTGCCAGCAGTCCCCATCTCCAGGGGCCTGGCTACACCTTC	CASSPHLQGPGYTF
TRBV29-1	NA	TRBJ2-7	TRBD2	TGCAGCGCCACTAGCGGGACCTCCTACGAGCAGTACTTC	CSATSGTSYEQYF
TRBV2	once	TRBJ2-7	TRBD1	TGTGCCAGCTTGGACCGGGACAGCACCTACGAGCAGTACTTC	CASLDRDSTYEQYF
TRBV27	NA	TRBJ1-3	NA	TGTGCCAGCAGTTTAATGTGGTACAGACGCTCTGGAAACACCATATATTTT	CASSLMWYRRSGNTIYF
TRBV2	NA	TRBJ2-2	NA	TGTGCCAGCAGGGTACTAGCCATAAACACCGGGGAGCTGTTTTTT	CASRVLAINTGELFF
TRBV28	NA	TRBJ2-7	TRBD1	TGTGCCAGCAGTTTAGCAGGGGGCTCCTACGAGCAGTACTTC	CASSLAGGSYEQYF
TRBV11-1	few	TRBJ1-1	NA	TGTGCCAGCAGCCCACGACAGAACATGAACACTGAAGCTTTCTTT	CASSPRQNMNTEAFF
TRBV18	NA	TRBJ1-1	NA	TGTGCCAGCTCACCCATCCCGGACACTGAAGCTTTCTTT	CASSPIPDTEAFF
TRBV2	NA	TRBJ2-5	TRBD2	TGTGCCAGCAGCGGAACCCCAGGACTAGCGGGAGTGGGTATCCAGTACTTC	CASSGTPGLAGVGIQYF
TRBV6-6	NA	TRBJ1-1	NA	TGTGCCAGCAAGATTGGTAGCCAGAACACTGAAGCTTTCTTT	CASKIGSQNTEAFF
TRBV2	NA	TRBJ2-3	NA	TGTGCCAGCAGAGAACAGTACAGCACAGATACGCAGTATTTT	CASREQYSTDTQYF
TRBV28	NA	TRBJ1-1	NA	TGTGCCAGCAGTTTAGTATTTAGCACTGAAGCTTTCTTT	CASSLVFSTEAFF
TRBV4-1	NA	TRBJ2-2	NA	TGCGCCAGCAGCCAAGTCGACCTCATCATCACCGGGGAGCTGTTTTTT	CASSQVDLIITGELFF
TRBV27	NA	TRBJ1-1	NA	TGTGCCAGCAGTTTAGGAGGGTTAGCCGAAGCTTTCTTT	CASSLGGLAEAFF
TRBV6-5	NA	TRBJ1-1	TRBD1	TGTGCCAGCAGTGACGGGGACAGGGTCACTGAAGCTTTCTTT	CASSDGDRVTEAFF
TRBV27	NA	TRBJ1-2	TRBD1	TGTGCCAGCAGTTTGTTGACAGGGGGCTTACGATATGGCTACACCTTC	CASSLLTGGLRYGYTF
TRBV18	NA	TRBJ2-5	NA	TGTGCCAGCTCACCGATGGTCGGGGAGACCCAGTACTTC	CASSPMVGETQYF
TRBV10-1	NA	TRBJ2-1	TRBD1	TGCGCCAGCAGAAGACAGGGGGGAAATGAGCAGTTCTTC	CASRRQGGNEQFF
TRBV5-1	NA	TRBJ2-5	TRBD1	TGCGCCAGCAGCTTGGCAGAATGGACAGGGCAAGAGACCCAGTACTTC	CASSLAEWTGQETQYF
TRBV29-1	NA	TRBJ2-1	TRBD2	TGCAGCGTTTCGGGCGAGCGGGGGTACAATGAGCAGTTCTTC	CSVSGERGYNEQFF
TRBV5-1	NA	TRBJ1-3	TRBD1	TGCGCCAGCAGTCCTCAGGGGGGGTATGGAAACACCATATATTTT	CASSPQGGYGNTIYF
TRBV6-5	NA	TRBJ2-7	TRBD2	TGTGCCAGCAGCACCGGGACTAGATACTACGAGCAGTACTTC	CASSTGTRYYEQYF
TRBV5-1	NA	TRBJ1-1	NA	TGCGCCAGCAGCTTGGTGTCAGGGGCCGGGAACACTGAAGCTTTCTTT	CASSLVSGAGNTEAFF
TRBV27	NA	TRBJ2-6	NA	TGTGCCAGCAGTTTCCGGACGGGGATGTCTGGGGCCAACGTCCTGACTTTC	CASSFRTGMSGANVLTF
TRBV18	NA	TRBJ1-1	TRBD1	TGTGCCAGCTCACTTACCGGACAGGTAGTTACTGAAGCTTTCTTT	CASSLTGQVVTEAFF
TRBV28	NA	TRBJ2-4	NA	TGTGCCAGCAGTCCTCCTGAAGGGGCCAAAAACATTCAGTACTTC	CASSPPEGAKNIQYF
TRBV5-4	NA	TRBJ1-2	NA	TGTGCCAGCAGCCCCCGGGAGGGCACGGGCTACACCTTC	CASSPREGTGYTF
TRBV9	NA	TRBJ2-5	TRBD2	TGTGCCAGCGACCTACTAGCGACACCAGAGACCCAGTACTTC	CASDLLATPETQYF
TRBV7-2	once	TRBJ2-1	TRBD2	TGTGCCAGCAGCCCCGGGGGTAGCGGGAGCTCTGAGCAGTTCTTC	CASSPGGSGSSEQFF
TRBV28	NA	TRBJ1-1	NA	TGTGCCAGCAGTTTGTTTAGGGCGAACACTGAAGCTTTCTTT	CASSLFRANTEAFF
TRBV6-1	NA	TRBJ2-7	NA	TGTGCCAGCAGTGAGCATCCCGACTACGAGCAGTACTTC	CASSEHPDYEQYF
TRBV5-1	NA	TRBJ1-5	NA	TGCGCCAGCAGTCTGGTGGGTGGCAATCAGCCCCAGCATTTT	CASSLVGGNQPQHF
TRBV5-4	NA	TRBJ2-5	NA	TGTGCCAGCAGCCCCCAGGGAAGGGAGACCCAGTACTTC	CASSPQGRETQYF
TRBV5-6	NA	TRBJ1-2	NA	TGTGCCAGCAGCTTGGAACCCAGCGGCTACACCTTC	CASSLEPSGYTF
TRBV9	NA	TRBJ2-1	TRBD1	TGTGCCAGCAGCGTAGAGACAGGGTTCAATGAGCAGTTCTTC	CASSVETGFNEQFF
TRBV19	NA	TRBJ1-3	TRBD1	TGTGCCAGTTGCCTCACAGGGGGGCGAAACACCATATATTTT	CASCLTGGRNTIYF
TRBV29-1	NA	TRBJ1-5	NA	TGCAGCGTTGAAGAAAATCGACAGGTCGAAAGCAATCAGCCCCAGCATTTT	CSVEENRQVESNQPQHF
TRBV6-5	NA	TRBJ1-1	NA	TGTGCCAGCAGTTACTCAGGGTCGAACACTGAAGCTTTCTTT	CASSYSGSNTEAFF
TRBV28	NA	TRBJ1-2	NA	TGTGCCAGCAGTTCGGGCGCCGGCGGGGCCTATGGCTACACCTTC	CASSSGAGGAYGYTF
TRBV5-1	NA	TRBJ2-3	NA	TGCGCCAGCTCGTTGCCGGCAGATACGCAGTATTTT	CASSLPADTQYF
TRBV9	NA	TRBJ2-1	NA	TGTGCCAGCAGCGCCCAGGCAGGTACTTACAATGAGCAGTTCTTC	CASSAQAGTYNEQFF
TRBV10-2	NA	TRBJ2-5	TRBD2	TGCGCCACCCATCCCGGGGAGGGGACCCAGTACTTC	CATHPGEGTQYF
TRBV28	NA	TRBJ1-5	TRBD1	TGTGCCAGCAGTGCTCCCGGGACAGGTAATCAGCCCCAGCATTTT	CASSAPGTGNQPQHF
TRBV7-2	NA	TRBJ1-1	NA	TGTGCCAGCAGCTTAGGAGGGCAGGGGAGTAGGGAAGCTTTCTTT	CASSLGGQGSREAFF
TRBV4-3	NA	TRBJ2-1	TRBD1	TGCGCCAGCAGCCAAGGAGTCGGGACAGGGTCCTACAATGAGCAGTTCTTC	CASSQGVGTGSYNEQFF
TRBV18	NA	TRBJ2-2	NA	TGTGCCAGCTCACCACGTCGCGACAGCTTGAACACCGGGGAGCTGTTTTTT	CASSPRRDSLNTGELFF
TRBV28	medium-sized	TRBJ2-3	NA	TGTGCCAGCAGAGGGACTAGCACAGATACGCAGTATTTT	CASRGTSTDTQYF